This T cell receptor (beta chain) was found in a study of T cell repertoires in cytomegalovirus infection. Study-level background: The public TCR beta signatures pointed to both CMV infection and matching HLA type.

Worth noting for this clonotype: Its antigen is currently unknown.

CDR1 and CDR2 (germline): DFQATT, SNEGSKA (reference sequence). The CDR3 runs to 12 residues. Trimming cost V 5 bases and J 6 bases; bases outside gene matches: 4. General study results and limits: Of the TCR beta families, the public ones yielded a cumulative frequency that identified carriers of CMV plus the relevant HLA. The response measured ex vivo was dominated by TCR beta clonotypes (HLA-C-restricted and CMV-specific).

TCRdb called the reads again in MiXCR, with one record for every CDR3 protein. The sample consists of fewer than 200,000 distinct CDR3 sequences, roughly 19% of them appearing once. This clonotype was sampled from a human donor in good health (CMV status not recorded). Some clones in this sample may be carry-over from other donors' samples. Specimen: PBMCs. The rearrangement uses TRBV20-1 and TRBJ2-1; 7 bases are shared with TRBD2. The CDR3 spells CSAGGRTNEQFF. The CDR3 coding sequence is TGCAGTGCTGGCGGGAGAACCAATGAGCAGTTCTTC.